The 15 T cell receptor beta chains below all came from one sample that was sequenced in a study of blood T cell repertoires in COVID-19. Repertoires were generated with immunoSEQ multiplex PCR, while TCRdb's copy carries only in-frame clones and drops some. The sample includes around 110,000 clones, less than 90% of them seen just once. Sequencing was performed on PBMCs or T cells enriched from blood (not recorded which). The receptors shown here come from a woman aged 25 to 45 who had recovered from COVID-19.

V usage is TRBV7-2 and J usage is TRBJ2-1; 11 bases are a match to TRBD2. The CDR3 contains 15 residues. Trimming at V came to 4 bases and at J to 8 bases, leaving 7 bases not matched to a gene. Germline V gene data show CDR1 as SGHTA and CDR2 as FQGNSA. Here the CDR3 DNA reads TGTGCCAGCAGCTCAGGACTAGCGGGTTTTGATGAGCAGTTCTTC. The encoded protein is CASSSGLAGFDEQFF.

V is TRBV28 and J is TRBJ1-3; tentatively, D is TRBD1 (6 bases). This CDR3 region has 13 residues. CDR1 and CDR2 (germline): MDHEN, SYDVKM. V was trimmed by 6 bases and J by 4 bases, leaving 10 bases between them. CDR3 bases: TGTGCCAGCAGGAGGACAGTCGGAAACACCATATATTTT. It yields the protein CASRRTVGNTIYF.

The chain links TRBV9 to TRBJ2-5, with TRBD1 identical over 9 bases. The CDR3 has 15 residues. The germline CDR1 and CDR2 sequences are SGDLS and YYNGEE. V dropped 4 bases and J dropped 5; count of bases not matched to a gene: 9. CDR3 coding DNA: TGTGCCAGCAGCCCCGATATAGGACAGGGGGAGACCCAGTACTTC. It codes for CASSPDIGQGETQYF.

The rearrangement joins TRBV19 to TRBJ2-1, with 11 bases that match TRBD2. The V gene's germline CDR1 is LNHDA and CDR2 SQIVND (reference sequence). The CDR3 sequence is 15 residues long. Trimming cost V 4 bases and J 4 bases; bases outside gene matches: 3. The CDR3 bases are TGTGCCAGTAGTACCCGACTAGCGGGGTACAATGAGCAGTTCTTC. It encodes CASSTRLAGYNEQFF.

The J gene is TRBJ1-6, the V gene TRBV7-8; no clear D. The CDR3 contains 14 residues. Deletions cut 6 bases from V and 4 bases from J, with 10 bases between. CDR1 is SGHVS, CDR2 FQNEAQ, per germline. CDR3 DNA sequence: TGTGCCAGCAGTCCTAGAACGTATAATTCACCCCTCCACTTT. It translates to CASSPRTYNSPLHF.

This chain connects TRBV9 to TRBJ2-1, with 7 positions matching TRBD2. V gave up 3 bases and J gave up 5 bases; unmatched junction bases: 2. Germline V CDR1 and CDR2: SGDLS, YYNGEE. The CDR3 sequence is 13 residues long. CDR3 nucleotide sequence: TGTGCCAGCAGCGGAGCGGGACACAATGAGCAGTTCTTC. Protein: CASSGAGHNEQFF. The full variable domain, its missing parts supplied by reference TRBV9 and TRBJ2-1, is DSGVTQTPKHLITATGQRVTLRCSPRSGDLSVYWYQQSLDQGLQFLIQYYNGEERAKGNILERFSAQQFPDLHSELNLSSLELGDSALYFCASSGAGHNEQFFGPGTRLTVL.

The gene calls are TRBV5-1 and TRBJ2-5; 7 nucleotides agree with TRBD1. This CDR3 spans 14 amino acids. The germline gives CDR1 SGHRS, CDR2 YFSETQ. V dropped 5 bases and J dropped 3; count of bases not matched to a gene: 7. CDR3 DNA: TGCGCCAGCAGTGCTCGGACAGGTAAAGAGACCCAGTACTTC. Amino acid sequence: CASSARTGKETQYF.

Written as DNA, the CDR3 is TGTGCCAGCAGCGCCAGACAGTTTCAAGATACGCAGTATTTT. Translating gives CASSARQFQDTQYF. The chain combines TRBV9 with TRBJ2-3; D may be TRBD1 (5 bases). This CDR3 comprises 14 residues. The V gene lost 3 bases and the J gene lost 5 bases, with 13 bases spanning the gap. Germline assignment: CDR1 SGDLS and CDR2 YYNGEE.

The J gene is TRBJ1-4, the V gene TRBV4-1; TRBD1 matches 7 bases. The germline gives CDR1 MGHRA, CDR2 YSYEKL. After removal of 3 bases from V and 6 bases from J, the junction contained 10 bases not matched to a gene. This CDR3 is 16 amino acids long. The CDR3 coding sequence is TGCGCCAGCAGCCAGAGACCAGGGGGAGCCGATGAAAAACTGTTTTTT. Protein product: CASSQRPGGADEKLFF.

The chain combines TRBV24-1 with TRBJ2-1, with 9 bases aligning to TRBD2. The CDR3 sequence is 13 residues long. Germline V gene lookup returns CDR1 KGHDR and CDR2 SFDVKD. V dropped 5 bases and J dropped 9; count of bases not matched to a gene: 4. CDR3 amino acids: CATSALAGREQFF. The CDR3 DNA reads TGTGCCACCAGTGCACTAGCGGGCCGTGAGCAGTTCTTC.

Worth noting for this clone: Its ends do not fully match the called genes, so a read error is possible. The chain combines TRBV6-5 with TRBJ1-1; D might be TRBD1 (6 bases). CDR3 size: 15 residues. Germline V gives CDR1 MNHEY, CDR2 SVGAGI. The CDR3: CAGRTGTRGNTEAFF. CDR3 nucleotide sequence: TGTGCCGGCAGAACAGGGACAAGGGGGAACACTGAAGCTTTCTTT.

This chain uses TRBV5-1 with TRBJ2-3; D perhaps matches TRBD1 (6 bases). CDR1 is SGHRS, CDR2 YFSETQ, per germline. The CDR3 runs 17 residues. V dropped 4 bases and J dropped 0 bases, with 18 bases sitting between them. As DNA, the CDR3 is TGCGCCAGCAGCGTAGCGCTCAGGGGATTGAGCACAGATACGCAGTATTTT. This translates into CASSVALRGLSTDTQYF.

V gene TRBV12-3 or TRBV12-4 combines with J gene TRBJ2-3; D may be TRBD2 (6 bases). Trimming shortened V by 11 bases and J by 2 bases, and 14 bases separated the two germline ends. This CDR3 has 13 amino acids. CDR3 in DNA: TGTGCCTCCCACCGGGACTCCACAGATACGCAGTATTTT. Translated, it gives CASHRDSTDTQYF.

V and J are TRBV28 and TRBJ1-2; D not certain. From germline, CDR1 is MDHEN and CDR2 SYDVKM. The CDR3 runs 14 residues. V lost 1 base to trimming and J lost 6 bases, with 12 bases between them. As DNA, the CDR3 is TGTGCCAGCAGTTTATCCCAAAAGGGAGATGGCTACACCTTC. Translation gives CASSLSQKGDGYTF.

The CDR3: CASSLGFGGGEQYF. CDR3 nucleotides: TGTGCCAGCAGCTTGGGCTTCGGGGGGGGCGAGCAGTACTTC. The gene calls are TRBV11-2 and TRBJ2-7, with 8 bases that match TRBD2. Per germline, CDR1 SGHAT and CDR2 FQNNGV. J lost 6 bases, V lost 3 bases, and 7 bases had no gene match. CDR3 length: 14 residues.